This TCR beta chain was retrieved from a study of blood T cells in healthy people across ages. CDR1 SNHLY and CDR2 FYNNEI come from the germline V gene. Trimming took off 5 bases at V and 4 bases at J, with 9 bases between the two ends. This CDR3 has 13 residues. A second PCR, run for roughly 6 to 11 cycles, used a sample-barcoded 5' primer plus a J-beta primer mix. TCRdb reprocessed the 5' RACE reads with MiXCR, giving one entry per CDR3 protein. The data contain hundreds of thousands of distinct CDR3 sequences, less than 60% of them singletons. The source material was blood. The receptor's source is a man older than 75 in good health. This chain joins TRBV2 and TRBJ2-1; TRBD1 might be the D (5 bases). In nucleotides, the CDR3 is TGTGCCAGCAGTCCAGACAGATACAATGAGCAGTTCTTC. Amino acids: CASSPDRYNEQFF.